This note documents a single TCR beta chain sequence. The identical CDR3 is also encoded by other nucleotide sequences in the sample. This record belongs to a study of cytomegalovirus exposure and HLA in healthy donors. PCR primers comprised 60 Vbeta and 13 Jbeta primers. Sequencing was performed with immunoSEQ multiplex PCR; in TCRdb, only in-frame clones are kept and a portion is missing. The table has approximately 150,000 clones, about 85% seen once; the top ten hold about 2.5%. CDR3 length equals 16 residues. Losses at the gene ends were 4 bases for V and 1 base for J; bases not matched to a gene: 6. The germline V gene has CDR1 SEHNR and CDR2 FQNEAQ (reference sequence).

The sequence derives from a man aged 25-45 years in good health and CMV-seropositive. The chain uses TRBV7-9 and TRBJ2-1; 8 positions match TRBD2. The material sequenced was PBMCs. The CDR3 region has the DNA TGTGCCAGCAGCTCCCAGCGGGAGCCGTCCTACAATGAGCAGTTCTTC. It translates to CASSSQREPSYNEQFF.